These 11 T cell receptor beta chains were all obtained from the same sample, sequenced in a study of cytomegalovirus exposure and HLA in healthy donors. The PCR made use of 60 Vbeta and 13 Jbeta primers. The table came from immunoSEQ multiplex PCR; TCRdb's copy has only in-frame clones and leaves some out. This sample carries about 120,000 clones, 80% of them seen once, and the ten largest clones take 2.5% to 3%. The sample taken for sequencing was PBMCs. These receptors all come from a young man in good health and CMV-seronegative.

V and J are TRBV25-1 and TRBJ2-7; 8 positions agree with TRBD1. Germline V gene sequence: CDR1 MGHDK, CDR2 SYGVNS. V lost 6 bases to trimming and J lost 0 bases; unmatched junction nucleotides: 4. The CDR3 covers 14 residues. The CDR3 spells CASRGDRSSYEQYF. The CDR3 DNA sequence: TGTGCCAGCAGGGGGGACAGGAGCTCCTACGAGCAGTACTTC.

The CDR3 DNA is TGTGCCAGTAGTATAGTTGCAGGGAATCAGCCCCAGCATTTT. Translated: CASSIVAGNQPQHF. The chain links TRBV19 to TRBJ1-5; tentatively, D is TRBD1 (5 bases). The CDR3 consists of 14 residues. Trimming removed 1 base at V and 4 bases at J, with 8 bases between. CDR1 is LNHDA and CDR2 is SQIVND in the germline V gene (reference sequence). The full variable domain, rest sourced from reference TRBV19 and TRBJ1-5, is DGGITQSPKYLFRKEGQNVTLSCEQNLNHDAMYWYRQDPGQGLRLIYYSQIVNDFQKGDIAEGYSVSREKKESFPLTVTSAQKNPTAFYLCASSIVAGNQPQHFGDGTRLSIL.

V is TRBV5-6 and J is TRBJ2-7; weak D call: TRBD1 (6 bases). The CDR3 is made up of 14 amino acids. V was trimmed by 4 bases and J by 0 bases, leaving 11 bases between them. Germline assignment: CDR1 SGHDT and CDR2 YYEEEE. In nucleotides, the CDR3 is TGTGCCAGCAGCCCCGGACAGAGCTCCTACGAGCAGTACTTC. It translates to CASSPGQSSYEQYF.

This chain joins TRBV25-1 and TRBJ2-1; D remains unclear. Germline V gene sequence: CDR1 MGHDK, CDR2 SYGVNS. V lost 2 bases and J 10 bases, leaving 12 bases between the germline ends. CDR3 length equals 13 residues. The CDR3 region is CASSEQEESEQFF. The CDR3 DNA reads TGTGCCAGCAGTGAACAAGAGGAGTCGGAGCAGTTCTTC.

J is TRBJ2-1 and V is TRBV28; tentative D call: TRBD2 (6 bases). The CDR3 runs 15 residues. CDR1 and CDR2 from the germline V gene are MDHEN and SYDVKM. The V end was cut by 3 bases, the J end by 7 bases, with 16 bases between. CDR3 DNA: TGTGCCAGCAGTTTGGTTGGAGGGCCAGGGAATGAGCAGTTCTTC. Translating it yields CASSLVGGPGNEQFF.

The V call is TRBV27, the J call TRBJ2-3; no reliable D call. The germline V gene has CDR1 MNHEY and CDR2 SMNVEV (reference sequence). V was pared by 6 bases and J by 6 bases, with 19 bases between. The CDR3 runs to 15 residues. The CDR3 DNA is TGTGCCAGCAGCCTCTCCTTTTTACATGCTGATACGCAGTATTTT. This gives the protein CASSLSFLHADTQYF.

The chain combines TRBV5-4 with TRBJ2-1; D is perhaps TRBD2 (5 bases). This CDR3 is built from 14 residues. The V gene's germline CDR1 is SGHNT and CDR2 YYREEE (reference sequence). Trimming left V 0 bases short and J 1 base short, with 5 bases between. In DNA, the CDR3 is TGTGCCAGCAGCTTGGGGAGGTCCTACAATGAGCAGTTCTTC. It translates to CASSLGRSYNEQFF.

The V gene is TRBV21-1, the J gene TRBJ2-7; the tabulated D call, TRBD1, remains unverified against the DNA. TRBV21-1 is noted as a pseudogene. The CDR3 is 13 amino acids. The CDR3 nucleotides are TGTGCCAGCGAACGGACAGGGCACTACGAGCAGTACTTC. Translating it yields CASERTGHYEQYF.

The chain couples TRBV7-6 to TRBJ2-5, with 7 bases that match TRBD2. The CDR3 has 14 residues. The V and J ends lost 1 base and 2 bases, in that order; junction bases with no gene match: 1. Germline V CDR1 and CDR2: SGHVS, FNYEAQ. The CDR3 nucleotides read TGTGCCAGCAGCTTAGTGGGACTACAAGAGACCCAGTACTTC. Translation gives CASSLVGLQETQYF.

Only a few counts were recorded for this clone. A junction boundary mismatches the germline segment, possibly from a read error. V and J are TRBV19 and TRBJ1-5; D gene ambiguous. Germline lookup yields CDR1 LNHDA and CDR2 SQIVND (reference sequence). This CDR3 region has 15 residues. The CDR3 loop is CASSIWATSNQPQNF. In DNA, the CDR3 is TGTGCCAGTAGTATCTGGGCGACAAGCAATCAGCCCCAGAATTTT. The full variable domain, rest sourced from reference TRBV19 and TRBJ1-5, is DGGITQSPKYLFRKEGQNVTLSCEQNLNHDAMYWYRQDPGQGLRLIYYSQIVNDFQKGDIAEGYSVSREKKESFPLTVTSAQKNPTAFYLCASSIWATSNQPQNFGDGTRLSIL.

There are a few counts of this clone. The rearrangement links TRBV6-5 to TRBJ2-3, with D unclear. Per germline, CDR1 MNHEY and CDR2 SVGAGI. CDR3 length: 13 residues. V was shortened by 4 bases and J by 4 bases, with 9 bases between the two germline ends. DNA of the CDR3: TGTGCCAGCAGTTTACTCCTGTCAGATACGCAGTATTTT. It translates to CASSLLLSDTQYF.